The clone carrying this T cell receptor beta chain was seen at least ten times. As TCR cDNA was made by 5'RACE template switching, a universal primer site and UMIs were added. Each CDR3 protein is one row after TCRdb ran MiXCR on the 5' RACE reads. The table has about 260,000 distinct CDR3 sequences, approximately 5.2% seen once. This sample stems from a study of T cells after yellow fever vaccination. Trimming cost V 6 bases and J 5 bases; bases outside gene matches: 7. Germline values: CDR1 SNHLY, CDR2 FYNNEI. The CDR3 sequence is 14 residues long. The sample consisted of CD4+ T cells sorted from PBMCs, taken on the day of the yellow fever booster vaccination. The rearrangement joins TRBV2 to TRBJ2-5; 9 nucleotides line up with TRBD1. The sequence was collected from a man aged 18 to 35 who received the YFV17D yellow fever vaccine. The CDR3 region is CASSGTGGKETQYF. The CDR3, as DNA: TGTGCCAGCAGCGGCACAGGGGGCAAGGAGACCCAGTACTTC.